The next 2 T cell receptor beta chains were all read from a single sample in a study of T cell responses to AZD1222 COVID-19 vaccine. Clones were sequenced by immunoSEQ multiplex PCR, and TCRdb holds only the in-frame ones, with some missing. The sample yields about 110,000 clones, approximately 90% seen once. This sample comprised peripheral blood, obtained 28 days after the second AZD1222 dose. The receptors derive from an adult who received the AZD1222 COVID-19 vaccine.

V and J are TRBV7-2 and TRBJ1-2; weak D call: TRBD1 (6 bases). Germline loops: CDR1 SGHTA, CDR2 FQGNSA. This CDR3 has 16 amino acids. V gave up 5 bases and J gave up 3 bases, with 19 bases separating them. The CDR3 protein is CASSPITRGADYGYTF. CDR3 DNA sequence: TGTGCCAGCAGCCCAATTACTCGGGGGGCTGACTATGGCTACACCTTC.

The gene calls are TRBV28 and TRBJ2-3; no reliable D call. Germline V CDR1 and CDR2: MDHEN, SYDVKM. Trimming shortened V by 2 bases and J by 1 base, and 7 bases separated the two germline ends. This CDR3 spans 14 amino acids. The CDR3 protein is CASSLPVRTDTQYF. The CDR3 nucleotides are TGTGCCAGCAGTTTACCGGTCCGCACAGATACGCAGTATTTT.